What follows are 32 T cell receptor beta chains derived from one specimen sequenced in a study of blood T cells in healthy people across ages. The second PCR ran 7 to 11 cycles with a sample-barcoded 5' primer and J-beta primers. TCRdb called the 5' RACE reads again in MiXCR, with one record for every CDR3 protein. This table holds roughly 700,000 distinct CDR3 sequences, around half found once. Sequencing used blood. The receptors stem from a woman between 55 and 75 years old in good health.

This clonotype was found a few times. The V gene is TRBV7-3, the J gene TRBJ2-1, with TRBD1 matching 8 bases. The CDR3 is 15 residues long. Germline V gene sequence: CDR1 SGHTA, CDR2 FQGTGA. Losses at the gene ends were 1 base for V and 7 bases for J; bases not matched to a gene: 6. The CDR3 nucleotides read TGTGCCAGCAGCTTAATGACAGGGGCAGGGAATGAGCAGTTCTTC. Protein product: CASSLMTGAGNEQFF. The full variable domain, in which reference TRBV7-3 and TRBJ2-1 provide the parts outside the CDR3, is GAGVSQTPSNKVTEKGKYVELRCDPISGHTALYWYRQSLGQGPEFLIYFQGTGAADDSGLPNDRFFAVRPEGSVSTLKIQRTERGDSAVYLCASSLMTGAGNEQFFGPGTRLTVL.

The chain has TRBV29-1 and TRBJ1-1, with D perhaps matching TRBD1 (5 bases). Trimming shortened V by 3 bases and J by 1 base, and 9 bases separated the two germline ends. The CDR3 runs to 13 residues. The germline CDR1 and CDR2 sequences are SQVTM and ANQGSEA. CDR3 nucleotides: TGCAGCGTTGACCAGGGCCCGAACACTGAAGCTTTCTTT. Encoded protein: CSVDQGPNTEAFF.

In its sample, this clonotype was seen a few times. CDR3 nucleotide sequence: TGTGCCAGCAGCTTAATAGGGATCAGCAATCAGCCCCAGCATTTT. Its protein product is CASSLIGISNQPQHF. The chain uses TRBV7-8 and TRBJ1-5, with D uncertain. The germline V and J ends were trimmed by 2 bases and 1 base, with 9 bases remaining between them. This CDR3 contains 15 residues. CDR1 SGHVS and CDR2 FQNEAQ come from the germline V gene.

The genes are TRBV3-1 and TRBJ2-5; TRBD1 or TRBD2 may be the D gene (7 bases each). Germline V lookup: CDR1 LGHDT, CDR2 YNNKEL (reference sequence). The V end was cut by 0 bases, the J end by 4 bases, with 18 bases between. The CDR3 consists of 17 residues. The DNA for the CDR3 is TGTGCCAGCAGCCAAGATCACGCAGGGGGGGTTGGAGAGACCCAGTACTTC. Its translation is CASSQDHAGGVGETQYF.

The chain couples TRBV7-2 to TRBJ2-5, with 11 bases aligning to TRBD2. CDR1 is SGHTA, CDR2 FQGNSA, per germline. This CDR3 has 15 residues. Trimming at V came to 4 bases and at J to 4 bases, leaving 5 bases not matched to a gene. The CDR3 region has the DNA TGTGCCAGCAGCTCACAACTAGCGGGGGTAGAGACCCAGTACTTC. Its translation: CASSSQLAGVETQYF. Using reference TRBV7-2 and TRBJ2-5 for the parts outside the CDR3, the full variable domain is GAGVSQSPSNKVTEKGKDVELRCDPISGHTALYWYRQSLGQGLEFLIYFQGNSAPDKSGLPSDRFSAERTGGSVSTLTIQRTQQEDSAVYLCASSSQLAGVETQYFGPGTRLLVL.

This clonotype showed up just a few times. The chain carries TRBV3-1 and TRBJ2-5; 7 nucleotides align to TRBD1. CDR3 length equals 17 residues. J was trimmed by 2 bases and V by 0 bases; bases with no gene match: 9. Germline loops: CDR1 LGHDT, CDR2 YNNKEL (reference sequence). The CDR3 DNA sequence: TGTGCCAGCAGCCAAGACTCCGGGACAGCCTTACAAGAGACCCAGTACTTC. This sequence encodes CASSQDSGTALQETQYF.

The chain links TRBV9 to TRBJ1-2; D gene unclear. Germline values: CDR1 SGDLS, CDR2 YYNGEE. Trimming cost V 4 bases and J 4 bases, with 11 bases left between them. The CDR3 loop spans 13 amino acids. The CDR3 region has the DNA TGTGCCAGCAGCCCCCAGGTCCTCTATGGCTACACCTTC. Its protein product is CASSPQVLYGYTF. The variable domain in full, completed from reference TRBV9 and TRBJ1-2, reads DSGVTQTPKHLITATGQRVTLRCSPRSGDLSVYWYQQSLDQGLQFLIQYYNGEERAKGNILERFSAQQFPDLHSELNLSSLELGDSALYFCASSPQVLYGYTFGSGTRLTVV.

Note on this clonotype: One junction end disagrees with the germline gene, perhaps due to a read error. The chain links TRBV7-2 to TRBJ2-1, with D perhaps matching TRBD2 (6 bases). The CDR3 extends over 13 amino acids. The germline CDR1 and CDR2 sequences are SGHTA and FQGNSA. The CDR3 is CASSLTSYSEQFF. CDR3 bases: TGTGCCAGCAGCCTTACTAGCTACAGTGAGCAGTTCTTC.

This clonotype has more than one count but fewer than ten. CDR3: CASSPEAAFGQYF. The CDR3 nucleotides read TGTGCCAGCAGCCCAGAGGCAGCCTTCGGGCAGTACTTC. This sequence joins TRBV28 and TRBJ2-7; no reliable D call. The CDR3 is 13 amino acids. Germline V gene data show CDR1 as MDHEN and CDR2 as SYDVKM. Trimming stripped 6 bases from V and 9 bases from J, with 18 bases between.

Only a few counts were recorded for this clonotype. CDR3 nucleotides: TGCGCCAGCAGCCAAGAAGCGGACCTAATCTTTTCCGAGCAGTACTTC. This sequence encodes CASSQEADLIFSEQYF. The V call is TRBV4-3, the J call TRBJ2-7; the D gene is possibly TRBD2 (5 bases). The CDR3 loop spans 16 amino acids. V was trimmed by 0 bases and J by 6 bases, leaving 18 bases between them. Germline V CDR1 and CDR2: LGHNA, YSLEER.

V and J are TRBV7-3 and TRBJ1-1; D remains unclear. The CDR3 has 13 residues. V was pared by 2 bases and J by 4 bases, with 8 bases between. Germline values: CDR1 SGHTA, CDR2 FQGTGA. CDR3 in amino acids: CASSLPPRTEAFF. CDR3 bases: TGTGCCAGCAGCTTACCCCCACGCACTGAAGCTTTCTTT.

The chain uses TRBV5-1 and TRBJ2-1; D ambiguous. Germline CDR1 is SGHRS and CDR2 is YFSETQ. The CDR3 is made up of 13 amino acids. V lost 7 bases to trimming and J lost 0 bases, with 8 bases between them. The CDR3 bases are TGCGCCAGCCGACCTATCTCCTACAATGAGCAGTTCTTC. Amino acid sequence: CASRPISYNEQFF. The full variable domain, its missing parts supplied by reference TRBV5-1 and TRBJ2-1, is KAGVTQTPRYLIKTRGQQVTLSCSPISGHRSVSWYQQTPGQGLQFLFEYFSETQRNKGNFPGRFSGRQFSNSRSEMNVSTLELGDSALYLCASRPISYNEQFFGPGTRLTVL.

The chain joins TRBV4-1 to TRBJ1-6; possibly TRBD1 for D (5 bases). This CDR3 contains 15 residues. From germline, CDR1 is MGHRA and CDR2 YSYEKL. V shed 1 base and J shed 6 bases, with 10 bases lying between them. CDR3 region: CASSQGATANSPLHF. DNA of the CDR3: TGCGCCAGCAGCCAAGGAGCGACAGCTAATTCACCCCTCCACTTT.

The J gene is TRBJ1-6, the V gene TRBV7-2; tentative D call: TRBD1 (5 bases). The germline V gene encodes CDR1 SGHTA and CDR2 FQGNSA. The length of the CDR3 is 16 residues. V lost 0 bases and J 9 bases, leaving 15 bases between the germline ends. CDR3 nucleotide sequence: TGTGCCAGCAGCTTAGCGGACTCTTCGGGGGGTTCACCCCTCCACTTT. It specifies CASSLADSSGGSPLHF.

This chain uses TRBV6-5 with TRBJ2-5; D ambiguous. CDR3 length: 14 residues. V was clipped by 6 bases and J by 4 bases, with 15 bases between them. Germline V gene lookup returns CDR1 MNHEY and CDR2 SVGAGI. The CDR3 spells CASSPARGRETQYF. In DNA, the CDR3 is TGTGCCAGCAGCCCGGCCAGAGGTCGAGAGACCCAGTACTTC.

Of note for this clonotype: Relative to the germline gene, one junction end is altered; a read error may explain this. The gene calls are TRBV20-1 and TRBJ1-6; D unresolved. Germline-derived CDR1 and CDR2 are DFQATT and SNEGSKA (reference sequence). This CDR3 is built from 15 residues. Written as DNA, the CDR3 is TGCAGTGCTACCTCGGCCGGAACCGGCAATTCAGCCCTCCACTTT. Amino acid sequence: CSATSAGTGNSALHF.

This rearrangement joins TRBV4-3 to TRBJ2-1, with D tentatively TRBD2 (6 bases). V lost 4 bases, J lost 0 bases, and 16 bases lay in between. The germline V gene encodes CDR1 LGHNA and CDR2 YSLEER. This CDR3 region has 17 residues. For the CDR3, the DNA is TGCGCCAGCAGCCGAAGAACCGGGGGAAGCTCCTACAATGAGCAGTTCTTC. Its protein is CASSRRTGGSSYNEQFF.

The V gene is TRBV20-1, the J gene TRBJ2-7; D call uncertain. The CDR3 spans 15 residues. V was trimmed by 6 bases and J by 3 bases, leaving 21 bases between them. CDR1 and CDR2 (germline): DFQATT, SNEGSKA (reference sequence). This CDR3 is CSALLPGISLYEQYF. CDR3 nucleotide sequence: TGCAGTGCCCTGCTACCGGGTATCAGCCTCTACGAGCAGTACTTC.

The CDR3 coding sequence is TGTGCCAGCAGCTTAACTGGACAGGCCCGCGTTCAGTTCTTC. This sequence encodes CASSLTGQARVQFF. J is TRBJ2-1 and V is TRBV7-3; 7 bases agree with TRBD1. Germline V gene sequence: CDR1 SGHTA, CDR2 FQGTGA. This CDR3 region has 14 residues. V shed 0 bases and J 13 bases; nucleotides not matched to a gene: 9.

The V gene is TRBV4-3, the J gene TRBJ2-2, with 9 bases identical to TRBD1. In germline, CDR1 is LGHNA, CDR2 YSLEER. The J segment lost 7 bases and the V segment lost 4 bases, leaving 4 bases of the junction unmatched. This CDR3 has 14 amino acids. The CDR3 loop is CASSPGQGLGELFF. Here the CDR3 DNA reads TGCGCCAGCAGCCCGGGACAGGGACTCGGGGAGCTGTTTTTT.

This clonotype was counted only a few times. The genes are TRBV7-2 and TRBJ2-7, with D hard to call. V was clipped by 5 bases and J by 4 bases, with 15 bases between them. The length of the CDR3 is 14 residues. Looked up from germline, CDR1 is SGHTA and CDR2 is FQGNSA. The CDR3, as DNA: TGTGCCAGCAGCGAAACACCGGGCCCATACGAGCAGTACTTC. It is translated as CASSETPGPYEQYF.

V gene TRBV7-6 combines with J gene TRBJ2-7; D unclear. This CDR3 has 19 amino acids. Germline loops: CDR1 SGHVS, CDR2 FNYEAQ. The V gene lost 1 base and the J gene lost 6 bases, with 28 bases spanning the gap. The CDR3 DNA reads as TGTGCCAGCAGCTTAGGGTCGGGCAGTGCCTCGGGTAGGAATGCCGAGCAGTACTTC. This translates into CASSLGSGSASGRNAEQYF. The full variable domain, its missing parts supplied by reference TRBV7-6 and TRBJ2-7, is GAGVSQSPRYKVTKRGQDVALRCDPISGHVSLYWYRQALGQGPEFLTYFNYEAQQDKSGLPNDRFSAERPEGSISTLTIQRTEQRDSAMYRCASSLGSGSASGRNAEQYFGPGTRLTVT.

On this clonotype: A read error may account for a junction end that differs from germline. This chain uses TRBV18 with TRBJ2-3; D gene unclear. The CDR3 extends over 14 amino acids. Per the germline V gene, CDR1 is KGHSH and CDR2 is LQKENI. The CDR3 sequence is CTSSPPSIADTQYF. As DNA, the CDR3 is TGTACCAGCTCACCCCCTAGTATCGCAGATACGCAGTATTTT.

The genes are TRBV10-3 and TRBJ2-3, with TRBD2 matching 9 bases. The CDR3 has 16 residues. Germline assignment: CDR1 ENHRY and CDR2 SYGVKD. The J segment lost 3 bases and the V segment lost 7 bases, leaving 11 bases of the junction unmatched. The CDR3 region is CAIKDSAGGLTDTQYF. In DNA form, the CDR3 reads TGTGCCATCAAGGATTCGGCGGGAGGGCTTACAGATACGCAGTATTTT.

Remarks on this clonotype: Possible read error: a much larger clone is one base away. This chain links TRBV27 with TRBJ2-1; weak D call: TRBD1 (6 bases). The CDR3 runs 15 residues. Germline V gene data show CDR1 as MNHEY and CDR2 as SMNVEV (reference sequence). V gave up 7 bases and J gave up 6 bases, with 19 bases separating them. CDR3 nucleotides: TGTGCCAGCACCCCAGACAGGTCCCGCGTCAATGAGCAGTTCTTC. Encoded protein: CASTPDRSRVNEQFF.

This clonotype was seen a single time. The chain combines TRBV6-5 with TRBJ2-5; TRBD2 agrees at 7 bases. The CDR3 has 12 residues. Germline CDR1 reads MNHEY; CDR2 reads SVGAGI. The junction had 5 bases not matched to a gene; V was cut back by 8 bases and J by 5 bases. The CDR3 DNA is TGTGCCAGCGGGAGGGTGGGGGAGACCCAGTACTTC. Translating gives CASGRVGETQYF.

The V call is TRBV7-9, the J call TRBJ2-7; possibly TRBD2 for D (7 bases). CDR3 length: 18 amino acids. Germline V lookup: CDR1 SEHNR, CDR2 FQNEAQ (reference sequence). V gave up 2 bases and J gave up 7 bases, with 27 bases separating them. CDR3 protein: CASSLLRGGTRDYNEQYF. The CDR3 nucleotides read TGTGCCAGCAGCTTATTACGTGGGGGGACAAGGGACTACAATGAGCAGTACTTC.

The rearrangement uses TRBV10-3 and TRBJ2-1; a possible D gene is TRBD2 (7 bases). Judging by the DNA end, TRBJ2-7 fits better; the J call may be wrong. From germline, CDR1 is ENHRY and CDR2 SYGVKD. CDR3 size: 15 residues. The CDR3 nucleotides are TGTGCCATCAGTGGGGGGGCGGGGGCGTACAATGAGCAGTACTTC. It yields the protein CAISGGAGAYNEQYF.

V usage is TRBV4-3 and J usage is TRBJ1-1; 8 positions match TRBD1. J gave up 0 bases and V 4 bases, and 10 bases lay outside the gene matches. CDR3 length: 17 residues. Looked up from germline, CDR1 is LGHNA and CDR2 is YSLEER. The CDR3 reads CASSRDSGGSLNTEAFF. CDR3 nucleotide sequence: TGCGCCAGCAGCCGGGATTCAGGGGGCAGTTTGAACACTGAAGCTTTCTTT.

This clonotype has just a few counts. V and J are TRBV7-3 and TRBJ2-5; 14 bases are a match to TRBD2. Germline values: CDR1 SGHTA, CDR2 FQGTGA. J lost 5 bases, V lost 0 bases, and 2 bases had no gene match. This CDR3 region has 16 residues. DNA of the CDR3: TGTGCCAGCAGCTTAACGACTAGCGGGAGGGCCGAGACCCAGTACTTC. As protein: CASSLTTSGRAETQYF.

The genes are TRBV6-2 or TRBV6-3 and TRBJ2-3; TRBD1 is a possible D gene (5 bases). Germline assignment: CDR1 MNHEY and CDR2 SVGEGT. The CDR3 spans 16 residues. Trimming pared 1 base from V and 2 bases from J, leaving 13 bases between. Here the CDR3 DNA reads TGTGCCAGCAGTTACTTTGGGGCCCGCAACACAGATACGCAGTATTTT. Its protein is CASSYFGARNTDTQYF.

V gene TRBV27 combines with J gene TRBJ1-2; TRBD1 might be the D (6 bases). The CDR3 sequence is 17 residues long. Germline values: CDR1 MNHEY, CDR2 SMNVEV (reference sequence). V dropped 2 bases and J dropped 8 bases, with 24 bases sitting between them. CDR3 nucleotide sequence: TGTGCCAGCAGTTTACGTACCGGGACAACCAACAAGTGGGGCTACACCTTC. It is translated as CASSLRTGTTNKWGYTF.